This T cell receptor (beta chain) came from a study of T cells in Graves' hyperthyroidism and ophthalmopathy. This clonotype was found many times. Stable hyperthyroidism: no ophthalmopathy progression over 18 months of follow-up. Template material for amplifying TCR beta CDR3 regions consisted of RNA transcripts. The HTBI primer set drove a first-round RT-PCR of the TCR CDR3. TCRdb re-analysed the multiplex PCR reads in MiXCR, keeping a single row per CDR3 protein. The sample consists of roughly 380,000 distinct CDR3 sequences, around 13% of them appearing once. The CDR3 has 10 amino acids. Germline V CDR1 and CDR2: DFQATT, SNEGSKA (reference sequence). Trimming left V 5 bases short and J 6 bases short, with 7 bases between.

J is TRBJ1-2 and V is TRBV20-1; no clear D. The sequence derives from a woman aged 55-75 years with Graves' hyperthyroidism. Specimen: blood. The CDR3 DNA follows: TGCAGTGCTGGTATTAATGGCTACACCTTC. This translates into CSAGINGYTF.